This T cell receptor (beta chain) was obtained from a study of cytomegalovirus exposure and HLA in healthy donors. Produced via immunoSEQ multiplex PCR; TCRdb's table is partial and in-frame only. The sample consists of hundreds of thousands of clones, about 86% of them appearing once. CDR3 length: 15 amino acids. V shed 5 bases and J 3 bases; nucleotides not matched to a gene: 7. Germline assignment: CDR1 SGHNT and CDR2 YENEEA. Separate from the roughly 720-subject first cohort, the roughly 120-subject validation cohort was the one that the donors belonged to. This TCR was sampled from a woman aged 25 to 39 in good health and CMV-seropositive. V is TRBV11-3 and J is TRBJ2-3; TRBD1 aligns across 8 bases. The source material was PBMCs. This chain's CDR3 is CASSLGTGITDTQYF. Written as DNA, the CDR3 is TGTGCCAGCAGCCTCGGGACAGGTATTACAGATACGCAGTATTTT.